This is a list of T cell receptor beta chains from one sample in a study of cytomegalovirus exposure and HLA in healthy donors. Generated by immunoSEQ multiplex PCR, the TCRdb table keeps only in-frame clones and is missing some. The repertoire holds around 130,000 clones, with around nine tenths as singletons. The sample was PBMCs. These receptors were taken from a man aged 25-45 years in good health and CMV-seronegative. Each CDR3 is given with its conserved first and last residue. D genes are given only for firm matches. Size is omitted from some rows. Given values are once, few, many or a class for expanded clones.

CDR3aa	CDR3nt	v_gene	j_gene	abundance	d_gene
CASSIGTGNHEQYF	TGTGCTAGCAGCATCGGAACAGGGAACCACGAGCAGTACTTC	TRBV7-7	TRBJ2-7	.	.
CASSSGDQRGPYEQYF	TGTGCCAGCAGCTCCGGTGACCAGCGGGGGCCGTACGAGCAGTACTTC	TRBV7-9	TRBJ2-7	.	TRBD2
CASRGAGELYEQYF	TGTGCCAGCAGGGGGGCGGGGGAGCTATACGAGCAGTACTTC	TRBV28	TRBJ2-7	.	.
CASSPRDSYTEAFF	TGTGCCAGCAGCCCGAGGGATTCTTACACTGAAGCTTTCTTT	TRBV7-9	TRBJ1-1	.	.
CASSLAGSGSQETQYF	TGCGCCAGCAGCTTGGCCGGCTCAGGGTCCCAAGAGACCCAGTACTTC	TRBV5-1	TRBJ2-5	.	.
CASSLVGLVQYF	TGTGCCAGCAGCTTAGTTGGCCTCGTGCAGTACTTC	TRBV7-9	TRBJ2-7	.	.
CASSPDRGSYNSPLHF	TGCGCCAGCAGCCCGGACAGGGGTTCCTATAATTCACCCCTCCACTTT	TRBV5-1	TRBJ1-6	.	TRBD1
CASSIGGGDGYTF	TGTGCCAGTAGTATCGGGGGTGGAGACGGCTACACCTTC	TRBV19	TRBJ1-2	.	.
CASMSSPGYSYTF	TGTGCCAGCATGAGCTCCCCAGGGTATAGCTACACCTTC	TRBV28	TRBJ1-2	.	.
CASSLVAQTNYGYTF	TGCGCCAGCAGCTTGGTGGCACAGACTAACTATGGCTACACCTTC	TRBV5-1	TRBJ1-2	.	.
CASSKGNGREAYEQYF	TGTGCCAGCAGCAAAGGAAATGGGAGAGAAGCCTACGAGCAGTACTTC	TRBV21-1	TRBJ2-7	once	.
CASSMSSSYSYNEQFF	TGTGCCAGTAGTATGTCTTCGTCCTACTCCTACAATGAGCAGTTCTTC	TRBV19	TRBJ2-1	.	.
CASSFSGGASGELFF	TGTGCCAGCAGTTTTAGCGGGGGGGCGTCCGGGGAGCTGTTTTTT	TRBV28	TRBJ2-2	.	TRBD2
CASSSGGTINSPLHF	TGTGCCAGCAGTTCTGGGGGCACCATTAATTCACCCCTCCACTTT	TRBV6-5	TRBJ1-6	.	.
CASSLGLAGDSYEQYF	TGTGCCAGCAGCCTCGGACTAGCGGGGGACTCCTACGAGCAGTACTTC	TRBV5-4	TRBJ2-7	.	TRBD2
CASSYSWVQVRYEQYF	TGTGCCAGCAGTTACTCGTGGGTTCAGGTCCGCTACGAGCAGTACTTC	TRBV6-5	TRBJ2-7	once	.
CASFYGLAGLNEQFF	TGCGCCAGTTTCTACGGACTAGCGGGGCTCAATGAGCAGTTCTTC	TRBV10-1	TRBJ2-1	.	TRBD2
CASNRVTNTGELFF	TGCGCCAGCAACAGGGTAACGAACACCGGGGAGCTGTTTTTT	TRBV5-1	TRBJ2-2	once	.
CASSIYPGTGSGNTIYF	TGTGCCAGCAGCATATACCCCGGGACAGGGTCCGGAAACACCATATATTTT	TRBV13	TRBJ1-3	.	TRBD1
CASSQVGGRLEQFF	TGCGCCAGCAGCCAAGTCGGGGGGCGGTTGGAGCAGTTCTTC	TRBV4-3	TRBJ2-1	.	.